This T cell receptor beta chain appears in the sequencing data of a study of T cells in Graves' hyperthyroidism and ophthalmopathy. General study results and limits: A model of 13 V-J features distinguished ophthalmopathy from stable hyperthyroidism.

On this clonotype itself: Its cognate antigen is unknown.

Orbital computed tomography and thyroid ultrasound, together with serum TRAb and thyroxine and clinical symptoms, were used for diagnoses. Amplified regions were TCR beta CDR3 sequences from RNA transcripts. Initially, a first-round RT-PCR of the TCR CDR3 employed the HTBI primer set. TCRdb re-called the multiplex PCR reads through MiXCR, storing one row per CDR3 protein. This table holds 650,000 to 800,000 distinct CDR3 sequences, 45% found once. The CDR3 totals 15 residues. With V trimmed by 4 bases and J by 4 bases, 7 bases remained unmatched. Germline V gene data show CDR1 as SGHRS and CDR2 as YFSETQ.

The chain recombines TRBV5-1 with TRBJ2-2; 7 bases are a match to TRBD1. What was sequenced was peripheral blood or thyroid tissue (not recorded which). This receptor was taken from an adult man with Graves' disease, either hyperthyroidism or ophthalmopathy (not recorded which). For the CDR3, the DNA is TGCGCCAGCAGCACAAAAGGGGGCGGCACCGGGGAGCTGTTTTTT. As protein: CASSTKGGGTGELFF.